The source of this T cell receptor beta chain is a study of T cells in women clearing cervical HPV infection. The CDR3 sequence is 16 residues long. In germline, CDR1 is GTSNPN, CDR2 SVGIG (reference sequence). All participants had a single incident cervical HPV16 infection, and prevalent HPV16 infections were excluded. A note on this clone: Read coverage stops 3 residues before the CDR3 terminus; the germline J gene supplies the remainder.

Here immunoSEQ multiplex PCR was the method, and the copy in TCRdb shows in-frame clones only, minus some. Here the sample table reports around 39,000 clones. This clonotype originated in a woman aged 18 to 75 with a cervical HPV16 infection that either progressed to CIN3+ or cleared (not recorded which). The rearrangement uses TRBV30 and TRBJ1-2, with a possible D match to TRBD1 (5 bases). Material for sequencing was blood buffy coat. CDR3 region: CAWGATGTSGKNDYTF. CDR3 DNA (partial): TGTGCCTGGGGTGCAACCGGGACTAGCGGGAAGAATGAC.